A single sample gave rise to the 9 T cell receptor beta chains below, sequenced in a study of response to subunit inactivated influenza vaccine. TCRdb analysed the RT-PCR reads with MiXCR anew, one entry per CDR3 protein. Of 700,000 to 900,000 distinct CDR3 sequences in the sample, around 20% were seen once. Material: PBMCs from blood, obtained about 5 days after vaccination. The receptor source for this set is a man between 50 and 59 years old who received an inactivated influenza vaccine.

The chain is built from TRBV20-1 and TRBJ2-7, with D possibly matching TRBD2 (6 bases). CDR3 length equals 14 residues. Germline CDR1 is DFQATT and CDR2 is SNEGSKA (reference sequence). V was clipped by 0 bases and J by 1 base, with 10 bases between them. For the CDR3, the DNA is TGCAGTGCTAGAGAGGACGGGAGATCCTACGAGCAGTACTTC. Its protein product is CSAREDGRSYEQYF.

This clonotype appeared a few times. CDR3 in DNA: TGTGCCAGCAGCTTGAGCCTGGGGACAGGGAATCAGCCCCAGCATTTT. Encoded protein: CASSLSLGTGNQPQHF. The genes are TRBV5-6 and TRBJ1-5, with TRBD1 matching 9 bases. CDR3 length equals 16 residues. Trimming took 1 base from V and 4 from J; bases not matched to a gene: 6. The V gene's germline CDR1 is SGHDT and CDR2 YYEEEE.

This clonotype was seen a handful of times. V gene TRBV12-3 or TRBV12-4 combines with J gene TRBJ1-5; unclear D gene. Trimming took off 4 bases at V and 7 bases at J, with 11 bases between the two ends. This CDR3 contains 13 residues. CDR3 sequence reads: CASSSAWAQPQHF. The CDR3 nucleotides are TGTGCCAGCAGTTCCGCTTGGGCCCAGCCCCAGCATTTT.

This clonotype has only a few counts. This chain joins TRBV29-1 and TRBJ2-4; 7 bases fit TRBD1. Unmatched junction bases numbered 6, after V lost 5 bases and J lost 2 bases. Germline V gives CDR1 SQVTM, CDR2 ANQGSEA. This CDR3 is 14 amino acids long. For the CDR3, the DNA is TGCAGCGTTTCGAGGGGACAGTCCAAAAACATTCAGTACTTC. Translated: CSVSRGQSKNIQYF.

This clonotype was recorded at least ten times. This chain connects TRBV29-1 to TRBJ2-1; D is ambiguous. This CDR3 comprises 11 residues. Deletions cut 3 bases from V and 5 bases from J, with 5 bases between. From germline, CDR1 is SQVTM and CDR2 ANQGSEA. The CDR3 spells CSVEGNNEQFF. CDR3 nucleotide sequence: TGCAGCGTTGAGGGAAACAATGAGCAGTTCTTC.

The rearrangement uses TRBV4-2 and TRBJ1-5; possibly TRBD1 for D (6 bases). Per the germline V gene, CDR1 is LGHNA and CDR2 is YNFKEQ. This CDR3 is 17 amino acids long. V lost 0 bases and J lost 2, with 14 bases in between. Written as DNA, the CDR3 is TGTGCCAGCAGCCAAGATGCGGGGGCGCGGGGCAATCAGCCCCAGCATTTT. It translates to CASSQDAGARGNQPQHF.

This clonotype was found a few times. This chain uses TRBV12-3 or TRBV12-4 with TRBJ2-7, with 7 bases matching TRBD2. CDR3 length: 16 residues. V lost 1 base to trimming and J lost 3 bases; unmatched junction nucleotides: 9. CDR3 amino acids: CASSLGGGVGSYEQYF. The CDR3 DNA is TGTGCCAGCAGTTTAGGGGGAGGGGTGGGGAGCTACGAGCAGTACTTC.

The V and J genes are TRBV2 and TRBJ1-3; a weak D match, TRBD1 (5 bases). The CDR3 has 14 residues. Germline CDR1 SNHLY, CDR2 FYNNEI. V lost 7 bases, J lost 0 bases, and 10 bases lay in between. CDR3 nucleotides: TGTGCCAGCACCCAGGACAACTCTGGAAACACCATATATTTT. Residues: CASTQDNSGNTIYF.

To note about this clonotype: The germline gene is not matched at one end of the junction; a read error may be the cause. This sequence joins TRBV6-2 or TRBV6-3 and TRBJ2-1; D unclear. The CDR3 is 13 amino acids. Germline V gene sequence: CDR1 MNHEY, CDR2 SVGEGT. This CDR3 is CATKRVNYNEQLF. The CDR3 DNA follows: TGTGCCACCAAAAGGGTTAACTACAATGAGCAGCTCTTC.